One T cell receptor beta chain is described in this entry. What it binds is not known. Trimming at V came to 6 bases and at J to 13 bases, leaving 7 bases not matched to a gene. This CDR3 comprises 13 residues. Germline V gene sequence: CDR1 SGHAT, CDR2 FQNNGV. As diagnostic evidence, clinical symptoms, serum thyroxine, TRAb, thyroid ultrasound and orbital computed tomography were relied upon. Someone took the PBMCs out of 10 ml of fresh peripheral blood. The data belong to a study of Graves' ophthalmopathy and Graves' hyperthyroidism. Overall study context: The study drew peripheral blood at initial diagnosis, before any treatment. Study results and limitations: The blood repertoire also included most expanded thyroid clonotypes above 0.001 frequency.

Amplified material comprised TCR beta CDR3 regions derived from RNA transcripts. After a first-round RT-PCR with HTBI primers, a second-round multiplex PCR was run. From the multiplex PCR reads, TCRdb called clonotypes with MiXCR, one entry per CDR3 protein. The sample yields about 390,000 distinct CDR3 sequences, 17% seen once. The chain joins TRBV11-2 to TRBJ1-6, with 9 bases matching TRBD1. The TCR sequence derives from an adult woman with stable Graves' hyperthyroidism. Sequencing was performed on peripheral blood. CDR3 nucleotides: TGTGCCAGCAGTCAAGACACAGGGGGCCCCCTCCACTTT. Protein: CASSQDTGGPLHF.